The text below deals with one TCR beta chain. Its antigen is not identified. V lost 4 bases to trimming and J lost 7 bases, with 20 bases between them. This CDR3 region has 16 residues. Germline CDR1 LGHNT, CDR2 FRNRAP. Construction of the TCRbeta library involved unique molecular identifiers. A single record per CDR3 protein comes from TCRdb applying MiXCR to the PCR reads. Of around 490,000 distinct CDR3 sequences listed, more than 9.5% were seen once; the top ten hold around 15%. The data belong to a study of T-cell reconstitution after alpha-beta-depleted transplantation in children. Notes on the study in general: In patients about two months after transplant, alpha-beta T cells reportedly arose from several hundred expanded graft clones. High day-60 TCRbeta diversity in some patients came from surviving recipient T cells and thymic progenitors. One year after transplant, T-cell counts and diversity came mostly from newly produced T cells.

The V call is TRBV12-5, the J call TRBJ2-1, with a weak D call TRBD2 (5 bases). The sequence was obtained from a female patient under 10 years old who had a stem cell transplant for aplastic anemia, so the T cells may come from the graft donor. The material was PBMCs, mostly from graft donor cells, obtained 180 days after TCRalphabeta/CD19-depleted stem cell transplant. CDR3 nucleotides: TGTGCTAGTGGTTCAAACAACTACCCTAGGGAGAATGAGCAGTTCTTC. It yields the protein CASGSNNYPRENEQFF. The full variable domain, rest sourced from reference TRBV12-5 and TRBJ2-1, is DARVTQTPRHKVTEMGQEVTMRCQPILGHNTVFWYRQTMMQGLELLAYFRNRAPLDDSGMPKDRFSAEMPDATLATLKIQPSEPRDSAVYFCASGSNNYPRENEQFFGPGTRLTVL.